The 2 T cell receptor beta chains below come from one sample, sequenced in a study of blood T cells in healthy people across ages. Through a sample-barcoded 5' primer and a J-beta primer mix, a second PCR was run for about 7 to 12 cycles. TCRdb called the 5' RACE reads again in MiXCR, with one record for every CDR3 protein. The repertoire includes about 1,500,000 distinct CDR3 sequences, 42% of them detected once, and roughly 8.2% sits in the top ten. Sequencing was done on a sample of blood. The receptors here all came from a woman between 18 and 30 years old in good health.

CDR3 residues: CAIRASVPETQYF. The CDR3 nucleotides read TGTGCCATCAGGGCATCCGTCCCAGAGACCCAGTACTTC. The chain carries TRBV6-1 and TRBJ2-5; the D gene is possibly TRBD1 (5 bases). The CDR3 is 13 residues long. The V end was cut by 10 bases, the J end by 4 bases, with 16 bases between. In germline, CDR1 is MNHNS, CDR2 SASEGT.

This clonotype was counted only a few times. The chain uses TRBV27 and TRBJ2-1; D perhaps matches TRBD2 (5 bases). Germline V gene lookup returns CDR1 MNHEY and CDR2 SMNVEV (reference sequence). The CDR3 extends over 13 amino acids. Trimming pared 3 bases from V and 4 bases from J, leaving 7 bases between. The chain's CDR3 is CASSFSEYNEQFF. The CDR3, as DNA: TGTGCCAGCAGTTTTAGCGAGTACAATGAGCAGTTCTTC.